The 13 T cell receptor beta chains below were found in one sample sequenced in a study of blood T cell repertoires in COVID-19 (dated by TCRdb to between 2020 and 2021). The library came from the immunoSEQ multiplex PCR assay. TCRdb obtained this table from immuneACCESS and retained in-frame rearrangements with V and J assigned. These tables miss some clones; where compared with another copy, unresolved V genes account for less than half of the shortfall, and the remainder is unexplained. The sample table contains more than 85,000 clones; only one count was recorded for 85% of them. Clones ranked in the top ten supply about two fifths of the sample. Sequencing was carried out using peripheral blood. The receptors stem from a man older than 75 with acute or convalescent COVID-19.

The chain couples TRBV19 to TRBJ1-1, with TRBD1 identical over 10 bases. The germline V gene encodes CDR1 LNHDA and CDR2 SQIVND (reference sequence). The CDR3 contains 18 residues. V lost 6 bases to trimming and J lost 0 bases; unmatched junction nucleotides: 13. The CDR3 reads CASRLRGDRGGMNTEAFF. The DNA of the CDR3 is TGTGCCAGTAGACTGAGGGGGGACAGGGGCGGCATGAACACTGAAGCTTTCTTT.

This chain's CDR3 is CASSIDGGRYQETQYF. For the CDR3, the DNA is TGTGCCAGTAGTATAGACGGCGGAAGGTACCAAGAGACCCAGTACTTC. This chain links TRBV19 with TRBJ2-5; no clear D gene. CDR3 length: 16 amino acids. Germline V gene data show CDR1 as LNHDA and CDR2 as SQIVND (reference sequence). The V end lost 0 bases, the J end lost 0 bases, and 11 bases lay between the germline ends.

The V and J genes are TRBV27 and TRBJ2-1; perhaps TRBD2 as D (5 bases). The CDR3 totals 15 residues. The ends were cut back, 4 bases at V and 4 bases at J, with 14 bases in the middle. The germline gives CDR1 MNHEY, CDR2 SMNVEV (reference sequence). The CDR3 here is CASSYPGSLYNEQFF. CDR3 nucleotide sequence: TGTGCCAGCAGTTATCCGGGATCCCTATACAATGAGCAGTTCTTC.

The CDR3 coding sequence is TGTGCCAGCAGTGTGACAGGGGCAGGGAATGAAAAACTGTTTTTT. This encodes CASSVTGAGNEKLFF. The rearrangement links TRBV28 to TRBJ1-4, with 8 bases matching TRBD1. V gave up 5 bases and J gave up 5 bases; unmatched junction bases: 7. Per germline, CDR1 MDHEN and CDR2 SYDVKM. The CDR3 sequence is 15 residues long.

The chain uses TRBV28 and TRBJ1-5; tentatively, D is TRBD1 (6 bases). Looked up from germline, CDR1 is MDHEN and CDR2 is SYDVKM. The V and J ends lost 2 bases and 5 bases respectively, with 7 bases between them. The CDR3 contains 13 residues. The CDR3 DNA reads TGTGCCAGCAGTTTAAACAGGGATCAGCCCCAGCATTTT. Protein sequence: CASSLNRDQPQHF.

The gene calls are TRBV19 and TRBJ2-7; TRBD2 matches 8 bases. Trimming cost V 3 bases and J 7 bases; bases outside gene matches: 11. There are 15 residues in the CDR3. Germline CDR1 LNHDA, CDR2 SQIVND (reference sequence). The CDR3 here is CASSIRTSWFGEQYF. CDR3 in DNA: TGTGCCAGTAGTATCAGGACTAGCTGGTTTGGAGAGCAGTACTTC. Filled out from reference TRBV19 and TRBJ2-7, the complete variable domain reads DGGITQSPKYLFRKEGQNVTLSCEQNLNHDAMYWYRQDPGQGLRLIYYSQIVNDFQKGDIAEGYSVSREKKESFPLTVTSAQKNPTAFYLCASSIRTSWFGEQYFGPGTRLTVT.

V gene TRBV7-9 combines with J gene TRBJ1-6; D might be TRBD1 (5 bases). With 6 bases removed from V and 5 bases from J, the gap between germline ends came to 14 bases. Germline assignment: CDR1 SEHNR and CDR2 FQNEAQ (reference sequence). CDR3 length: 15 residues. The CDR3, as DNA: TGTGCCAGCAGGCGGGGGGAATCCAATAATTCACCCCTCCACTTT. Protein sequence: CASRRGESNNSPLHF. The full variable domain, completed using reference TRBV7-9 and TRBJ1-6, is DTGVSQNPRHKITKRGQNVTFRCDPISEHNRLYWYRQTLGQGPEFLTYFQNEAQLEKSRLLSDRFSAERPKGSFSTLEIQRTEQGDSAMYLCASRRGESNNSPLHFGNGTRLTVT.

The rearrangement uses TRBV9 and TRBJ2-5; no clear D gene. The ends were cut back, 0 bases at V and 5 bases at J, with 14 bases in the middle. The CDR3 extends over 15 amino acids. CDR1 is SGDLS and CDR2 is YYNGEE in the germline V gene. The CDR3 spells CASSVEPNQRETQYF. In nucleotides, the CDR3 is TGTGCCAGCAGCGTAGAACCGAATCAACGGGAGACCCAGTACTTC.

This sequence joins TRBV2 and TRBJ2-3; possible D gene TRBD2, 7 bases. Germline-derived CDR1 and CDR2 are SNHLY and FYNNEI. V was trimmed by 6 bases and J by 4 bases, leaving 14 bases between them. The CDR3 is 14 residues long. The CDR3 reads CASRRGGSADTQYF. CDR3 coding DNA: TGTGCCAGCAGGAGGGGGGGAAGTGCAGATACGCAGTATTTT. The whole variable domain, filled in from reference TRBV2 and TRBJ2-3, reads EPEVTQTPSHQVTQMGQEVILRCVPISNHLYFYWYRQILGQKVEFLVSFYNNEISEKSEIFDDQFSVERPDGSNFTLKIRSTKLEDSAMYFCASRRGGSADTQYFGPGTRLTVL.

This clone has a single count. This rearrangement joins TRBV28 to TRBJ1-4; D unclear. From germline, CDR1 is MDHEN and CDR2 SYDVKM. This CDR3 comprises 13 residues. Trimming left V 5 bases short and J 6 bases short, with 10 bases between. CDR3 bases: TGTGCCAGCAGTCCCTCTCGTTATGAAAAACTGTTTTTT. Residues: CASSPSRYEKLFF.

V usage is TRBV6-5 and J usage is TRBJ1-2; D not resolved. CDR1 and CDR2 (germline): MNHEY, SVGAGI. The CDR3 is made up of 14 amino acids. Trimming took off 7 bases at V and 0 bases at J, with 12 bases between the two ends. The CDR3 nucleotides read TGTGCCAGCACCAACCCAGGTACTAACTATGGCTACACCTTC. Encoded protein: CASTNPGTNYGYTF.

DNA of the CDR3: TGTGCCAGCAGCTTTAACCCCCAACGCCCGGGAGTCCGCAATCAGCCCCAGCATTTT. Protein: CASSFNPQRPGVRNQPQHF. This chain uses TRBV5-6 with TRBJ1-5; D is ambiguous. V was clipped by 2 bases and J by 2 bases, with 23 bases between them. CDR1 and CDR2 (germline): SGHDT, YYEEEE. This CDR3 has 19 amino acids.

V is TRBV6-5 and J is TRBJ1-5; TRBD1 matches at 7 bases. CDR3 length: 15 amino acids. V dropped 6 bases and J dropped 0; count of bases not matched to a gene: 5. Germline V gene data show CDR1 as MNHEY and CDR2 as SVGAGI. DNA for the CDR3: TGTGCCAGCAGACTGGGACAGTATAGCAATCAGCCCCAGCATTTT. Amino acid sequence: CASRLGQYSNQPQHF.